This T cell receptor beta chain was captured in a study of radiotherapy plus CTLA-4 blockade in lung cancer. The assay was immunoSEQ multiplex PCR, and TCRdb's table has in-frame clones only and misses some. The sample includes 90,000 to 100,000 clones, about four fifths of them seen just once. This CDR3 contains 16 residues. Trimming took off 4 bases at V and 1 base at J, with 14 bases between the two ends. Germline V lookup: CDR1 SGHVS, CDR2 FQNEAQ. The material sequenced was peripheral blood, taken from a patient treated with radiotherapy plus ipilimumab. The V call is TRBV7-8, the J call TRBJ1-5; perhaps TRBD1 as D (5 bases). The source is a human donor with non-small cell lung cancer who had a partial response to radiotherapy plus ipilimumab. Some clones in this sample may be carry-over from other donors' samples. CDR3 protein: CASSSARDLSNQPQHF. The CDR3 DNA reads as TGTGCCAGCAGCTCTGCAAGGGACTTAAGCAATCAGCCCCAGCATTTT.